The 3 T cell receptor beta chains listed next were all sequenced from one sample in a study of blood T cell repertoires in COVID-19. Sequencing used immunoSEQ multiplex PCR; TCRdb keeps in-frame clones, though not all of them. The sample yields 160,000 or so clones, 70% to 90% seen once. The specimen was peripheral blood. These receptors were obtained from a woman in her 70s with acute or convalescent COVID-19.

The chain carries TRBV11-2 and TRBJ1-3; 8 bases fit TRBD1. CDR3 length equals 16 residues. V shed 2 bases, J shed 0 bases, and the junction held 3 bases outside the gene matches. From germline, CDR1 is SGHAT and CDR2 FQNNGV. CDR3 nucleotides: TGTGCCAGCAGCTTAAGAGACAGGGGCTCTGGAAACACCATATATTTT. Encoded protein: CASSLRDRGSGNTIYF.

The CDR3 here is CASSEMGARGTEAFF. CDR3 nucleotides: TGTGCCAGCAGTGAAATGGGGGCGAGGGGCACTGAAGCTTTCTTT. The chain couples TRBV2 to TRBJ1-1, with D perhaps matching TRBD1 (6 bases). V was cut by 2 bases and J by 4 bases, with 14 bases left in between. The CDR3 loop spans 15 amino acids. CDR1 and CDR2 from the germline V gene are SNHLY and FYNNEI.

CDR3 in DNA: TGTGCCAGCAGCTCTCGGACAGGGACAGATACGCAGTATTTT. Translated: CASSSRTGTDTQYF. This sequence joins TRBV9 and TRBJ2-3, with 8 bases that match TRBD1. The CDR3 is made up of 14 amino acids. The trim removed 4 bases at V and 3 bases at J, leaving 4 bases unmatched. Germline-derived CDR1 and CDR2 are SGDLS and YYNGEE.